This T cell receptor beta chain was observed in a study of T cell changes during pregnancy in multiple sclerosis. Assay: immunoSEQ multiplex PCR; the TCRdb copy retains only in-frame clones and omits some. The sample shows about 99,000 clones, 93% of them seen only once. Germline lookup yields CDR1 MNHEY and CDR2 SMNVEV (reference sequence). With V trimmed by 4 bases and J by 8 bases, 10 bases remained unmatched. The CDR3 contains 15 residues. The V and J genes are TRBV27 and TRBJ1-4, with 7 bases matching TRBD1. Material: peripheral blood, obtained after pregnancy. The source is a female donor with multiple sclerosis, enrolled in a pregnancy study. The CDR3 region is CASSSTGNIREKLFF. CDR3 nucleotide sequence: TGTGCCAGCAGTTCGACAGGGAATATACGAGAAAAACTGTTTTTT.